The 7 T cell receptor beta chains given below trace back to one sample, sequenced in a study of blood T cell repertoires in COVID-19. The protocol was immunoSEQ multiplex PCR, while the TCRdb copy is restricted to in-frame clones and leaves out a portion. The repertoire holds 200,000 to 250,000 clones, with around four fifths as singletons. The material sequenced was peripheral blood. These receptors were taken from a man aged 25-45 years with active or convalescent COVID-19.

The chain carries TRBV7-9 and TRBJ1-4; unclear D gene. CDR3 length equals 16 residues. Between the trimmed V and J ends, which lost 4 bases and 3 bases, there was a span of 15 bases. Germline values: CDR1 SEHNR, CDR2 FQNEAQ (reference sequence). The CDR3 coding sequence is TGTGCCAGCAGCTCAGAGGCGGCGGATTCTAATGAAAAACTGTTTTTT. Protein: CASSSEAADSNEKLFF.

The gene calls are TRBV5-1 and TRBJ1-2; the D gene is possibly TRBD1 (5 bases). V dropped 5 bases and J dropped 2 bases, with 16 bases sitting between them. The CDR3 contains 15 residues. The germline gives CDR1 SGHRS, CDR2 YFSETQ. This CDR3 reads CASRVWGELNYGYTF. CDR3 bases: TGCGCCAGCAGGGTTTGGGGGGAACTCAACTATGGCTACACCTTC.

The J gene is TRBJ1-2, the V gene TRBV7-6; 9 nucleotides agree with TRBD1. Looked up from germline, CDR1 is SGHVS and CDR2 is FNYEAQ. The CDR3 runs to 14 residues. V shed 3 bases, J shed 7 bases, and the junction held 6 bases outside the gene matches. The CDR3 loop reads CASSFGTGSVGYTF. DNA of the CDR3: TGTGCCAGCAGCTTTGGGACAGGGAGCGTTGGCTACACCTTC.

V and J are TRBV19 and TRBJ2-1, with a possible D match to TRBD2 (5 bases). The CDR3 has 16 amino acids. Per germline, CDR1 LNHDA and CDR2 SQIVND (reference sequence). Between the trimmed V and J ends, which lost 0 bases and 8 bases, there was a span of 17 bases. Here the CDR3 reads CASSIDRVGSLDEQFF. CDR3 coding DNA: TGTGCCAGTAGTATAGACCGGGTGGGGAGTTTGGATGAGCAGTTCTTC.

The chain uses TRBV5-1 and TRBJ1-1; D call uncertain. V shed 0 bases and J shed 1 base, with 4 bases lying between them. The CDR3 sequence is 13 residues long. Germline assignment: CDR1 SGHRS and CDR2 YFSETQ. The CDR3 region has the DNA TGCGCCAGCAGCTTGGGCAGGAACACTGAAGCTTTCTTT. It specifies CASSLGRNTEAFF.

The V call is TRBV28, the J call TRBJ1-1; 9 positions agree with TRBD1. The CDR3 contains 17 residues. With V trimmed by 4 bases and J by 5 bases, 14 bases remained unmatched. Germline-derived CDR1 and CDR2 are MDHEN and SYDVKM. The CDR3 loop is CASSSTLGGTGHTEAFF. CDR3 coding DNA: TGTGCCAGCAGTTCTACCTTGGGTGGGACAGGGCATACTGAAGCTTTCTTT.

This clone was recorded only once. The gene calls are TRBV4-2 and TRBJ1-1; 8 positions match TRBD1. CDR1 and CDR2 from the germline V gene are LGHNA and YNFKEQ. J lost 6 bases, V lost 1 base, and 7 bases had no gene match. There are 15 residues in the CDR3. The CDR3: CASSQGGQGIPEAFF. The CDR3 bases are TGTGCCAGCAGCCAAGGCGGACAGGGTATACCTGAAGCTTTCTTT.